This TCR beta chain came from a study of monozygotic twins with inflammatory bowel disease. The study's findings and limits: Twin concordance left repertoire similarity unchanged, with limited power a possible explanation for this lack of difference. Especially where disease activity was present, IBD patients had fewer clonotypes in common with others than healthy twins did.

Its frequency marks this clonotype as medium-sized. Its antigen is unknown. UMIs bearing a 6-nucleotide sample barcode were added through template switching. TCRdb reanalyzed the 5' RACE reads, giving one entry per CDR3 protein sequence and no DNA. Here the sample table reports roughly 100,000 distinct CDR3 sequences. This CDR3 is built from 12 residues. Germline values: CDR1 SQVTM, CDR2 ANQGSEA. The sequencing input was blood. The rearrangement joins TRBV29-1 to TRBJ2-2; there is no DNA to check the TCRdb D call of TRBD1. The sequence came from a human donor with ulcerative colitis or Crohn's disease, or a healthy co-twin of an affected twin (not recorded which). CDR3 amino acids: CSVDWGAGELFF.